Listed below are T cell receptor beta chains from one sample, sequenced in a study of cytomegalovirus exposure and HLA in healthy donors. Assay used: immunoSEQ multiplex PCR; TCRdb lists only in-frame clones, some missing. The data show 85,000 to 95,000 clones, over 75% seen once. What was sequenced was PBMCs. These receptors all stem from a young man in good health and CMV-seropositive. CDR3s include the opening cysteine and the closing phenylalanine or tryptophan. A D gene is named only where the DNA matches it firmly. Only part of the rows carry a size: once, few, many, or a class if the clone is expanded.

V: TRBV9
D: -
size: -
J: TRBJ1-4
CDR3: CASSVTALNEKLFF
DNA: TGTGCCAGCAGCGTAACAGCCCTAAATGAAAAACTGTTTTTT

V: TRBV19
D: -
size: few
J: TRBJ1-1
CDR3: CASSKTGMSTEAFF
DNA: TGTGCCAGTAGTAAAACAGGGATGAGTACTGAAGCTTTCTTT

V: TRBV20-1
D: TRBD1
size: -
J: TRBJ2-1
CDR3: CSAGTGWEQFF
DNA: TGCAGTGCTGGGACAGGTTGGGAGCAGTTCTTC

V: TRBV12-5
D: TRBD1
size: few
J: TRBJ2-1
CDR3: CASGPGQGVYNEQFF
DNA: TGTGCTAGTGGCCCAGGACAGGGGGTCTACAATGAGCAGTTCTTC

V: TRBV19
D: -
size: few
J: TRBJ2-1
CDR3: CASSIGGNREQFF
DNA: TGTGCCAGTAGTATAGGTGGCAATCGTGAGCAGTTCTTC

V: TRBV5-4
D: TRBD2
size: -
J: TRBJ2-2
CDR3: CASRTGLAGNTGELFF
DNA: TGTGCCAGCAGAACAGGACTAGCGGGAAACACCGGGGAGCTGTTTTTT

V: TRBV7-2
D: TRBD2
size: -
J: TRBJ2-7
CDR3: CASSLVFGRAGGLSYEQYF
DNA: TGTGCCAGCAGCTTAGTTTTCGGGCGAGCGGGAGGGCTCTCCTACGAGCAGTACTTC

V: TRBV19
D: -
size: -
J: TRBJ1-2
CDR3: CASSTRDFYGYTF
DNA: TGTGCCAGTAGTACCCGCGATTTCTATGGCTACACCTTC

V: TRBV11-2
D: -
size: -
J: TRBJ2-1
CDR3: CASSLLTVPYNEQFF
DNA: TGTGCCAGCAGCTTACTCACGGTCCCCTACAATGAGCAGTTCTTC

V: TRBV4-3
D: -
size: -
J: TRBJ1-1
CDR3: CASSQEGVGRPLLENTEAFF
DNA: TGCGCCAGCAGCCAAGAAGGGGTAGGGAGGCCGCTTCTTGAAAACACTGAAGCTTTCTTT